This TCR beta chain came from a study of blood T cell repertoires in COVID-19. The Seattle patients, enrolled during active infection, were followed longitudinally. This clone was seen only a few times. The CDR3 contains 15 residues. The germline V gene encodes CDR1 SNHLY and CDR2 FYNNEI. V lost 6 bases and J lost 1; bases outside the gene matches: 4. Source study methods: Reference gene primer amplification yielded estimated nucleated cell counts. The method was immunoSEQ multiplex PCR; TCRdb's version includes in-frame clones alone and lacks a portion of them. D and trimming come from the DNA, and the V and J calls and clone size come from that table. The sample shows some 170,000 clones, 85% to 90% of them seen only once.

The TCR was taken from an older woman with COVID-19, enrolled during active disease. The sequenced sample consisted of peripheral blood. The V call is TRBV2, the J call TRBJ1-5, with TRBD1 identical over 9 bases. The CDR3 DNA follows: TGTGCCAGCAGAGAGGACAGGGGAAGCAATCAGCCCCAGCATTTT. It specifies CASREDRGSNQPQHF.